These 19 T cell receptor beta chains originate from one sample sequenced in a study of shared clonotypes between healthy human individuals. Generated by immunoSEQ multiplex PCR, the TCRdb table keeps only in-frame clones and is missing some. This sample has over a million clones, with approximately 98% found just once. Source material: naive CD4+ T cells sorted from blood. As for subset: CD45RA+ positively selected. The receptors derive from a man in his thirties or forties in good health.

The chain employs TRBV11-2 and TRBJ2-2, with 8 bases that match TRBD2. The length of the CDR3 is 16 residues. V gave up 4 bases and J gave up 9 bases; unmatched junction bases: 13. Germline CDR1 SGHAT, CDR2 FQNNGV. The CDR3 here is CASSYPRGAGGRELFF. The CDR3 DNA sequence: TGTGCCAGCAGCTACCCGCGGGGGGCGGGAGGTCGGGAGCTGTTTTTT.

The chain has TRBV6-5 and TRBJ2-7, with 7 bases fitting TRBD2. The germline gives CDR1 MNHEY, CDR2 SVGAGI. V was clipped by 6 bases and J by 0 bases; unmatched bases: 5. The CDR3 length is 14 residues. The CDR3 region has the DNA TGTGCCAGCAGCCCTAGCGGAGCCTCCTACGAGCAGTACTTC. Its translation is CASSPSGASYEQYF.

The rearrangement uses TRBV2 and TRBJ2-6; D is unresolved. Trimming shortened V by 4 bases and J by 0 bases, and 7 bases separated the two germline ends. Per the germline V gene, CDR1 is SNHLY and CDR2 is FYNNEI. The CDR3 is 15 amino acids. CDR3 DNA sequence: TGTGCCAGCAGTGTCCGTCCCTCTGGGGCCAACGTCCTGACTTTC. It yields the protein CASSVRPSGANVLTF.

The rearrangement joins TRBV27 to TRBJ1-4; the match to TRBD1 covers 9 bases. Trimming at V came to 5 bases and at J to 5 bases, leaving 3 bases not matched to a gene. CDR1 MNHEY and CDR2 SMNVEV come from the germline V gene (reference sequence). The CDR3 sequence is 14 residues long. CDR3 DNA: TGTGCCAGCAGTAGACAGGGGGGCAATGAAAAACTGTTTTTT. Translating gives CASSRQGGNEKLFF.

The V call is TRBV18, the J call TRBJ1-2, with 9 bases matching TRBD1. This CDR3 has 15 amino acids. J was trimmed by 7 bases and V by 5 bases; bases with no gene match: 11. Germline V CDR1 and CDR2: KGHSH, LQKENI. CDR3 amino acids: CASSSITGGDFGYTF. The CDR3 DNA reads TGTGCCAGCTCATCGATAACAGGGGGCGATTTTGGCTACACCTTC.

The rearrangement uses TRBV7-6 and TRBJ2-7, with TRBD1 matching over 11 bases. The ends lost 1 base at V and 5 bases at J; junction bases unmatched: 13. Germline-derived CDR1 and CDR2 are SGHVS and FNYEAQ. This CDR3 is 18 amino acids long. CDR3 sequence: CASSLGPQDRGRYHEQYF. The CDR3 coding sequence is TGTGCCAGCAGCTTAGGACCTCAGGACAGGGGGCGATACCACGAGCAGTACTTC.

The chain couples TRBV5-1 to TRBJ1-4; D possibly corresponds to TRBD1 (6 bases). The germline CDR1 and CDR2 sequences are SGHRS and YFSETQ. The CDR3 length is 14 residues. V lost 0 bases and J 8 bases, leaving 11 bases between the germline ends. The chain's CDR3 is CASSLDRVEEKLFF. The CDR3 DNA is TGCGCCAGCAGCTTGGACAGGGTGGAGGAAAAACTGTTTTTT.

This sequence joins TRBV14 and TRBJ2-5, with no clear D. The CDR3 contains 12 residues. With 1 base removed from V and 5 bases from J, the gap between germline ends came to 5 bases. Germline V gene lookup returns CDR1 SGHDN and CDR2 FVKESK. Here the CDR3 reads CASSQAWETQYF. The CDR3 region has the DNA TGTGCCAGCAGCCAAGCATGGGAGACCCAGTACTTC. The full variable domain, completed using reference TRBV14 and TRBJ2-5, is EAGVTQFPSHSVIEKGQTVTLRCDPISGHDNLYWYRRVMGKEIKFLLHFVKESKQDESGMPNNRFLAERTGGTYSTLKVQPAELEDSGVYFCASSQAWETQYFGPGTRLLVL.

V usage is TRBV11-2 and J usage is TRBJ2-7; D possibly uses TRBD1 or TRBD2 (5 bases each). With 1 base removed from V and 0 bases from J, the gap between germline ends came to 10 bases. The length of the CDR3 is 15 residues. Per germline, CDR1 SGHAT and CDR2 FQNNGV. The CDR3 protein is CASSLARDGSYEQYF. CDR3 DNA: TGTGCCAGCAGCTTAGCCCGGGACGGCTCCTACGAGCAGTACTTC.

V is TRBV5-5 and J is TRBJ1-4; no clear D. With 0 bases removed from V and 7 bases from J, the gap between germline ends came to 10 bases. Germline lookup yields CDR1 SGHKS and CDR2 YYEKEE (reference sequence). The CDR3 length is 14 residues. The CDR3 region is CASSLVGDSEKLFF. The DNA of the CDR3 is TGTGCCAGCAGCTTGGTAGGAGATAGTGAAAAACTGTTTTTT. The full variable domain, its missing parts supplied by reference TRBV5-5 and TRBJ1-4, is DAGVTQSPTHLIKTRGQQVTLRCSPISGHKSVSWYQQVLGQGPQFIFQYYEKEERGRGNFPDRFSARQFPNYSSELNVNALLLGDSALYLCASSLVGDSEKLFFGSGTQLSVL.

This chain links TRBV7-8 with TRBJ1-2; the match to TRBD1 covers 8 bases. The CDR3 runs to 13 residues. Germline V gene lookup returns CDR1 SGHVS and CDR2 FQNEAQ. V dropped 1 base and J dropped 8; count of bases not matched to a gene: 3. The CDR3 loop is CASSLGTGRGYTF. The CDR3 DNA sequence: TGTGCCAGCAGCTTAGGGACAGGGAGAGGCTACACCTTC.

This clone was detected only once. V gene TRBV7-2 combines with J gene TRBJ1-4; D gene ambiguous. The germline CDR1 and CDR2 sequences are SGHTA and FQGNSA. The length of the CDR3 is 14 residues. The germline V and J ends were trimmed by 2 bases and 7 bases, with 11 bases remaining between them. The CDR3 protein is CASSLFSAGEKLFF. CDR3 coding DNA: TGTGCCAGCAGCTTATTTTCCGCGGGTGAAAAACTGTTTTTT.

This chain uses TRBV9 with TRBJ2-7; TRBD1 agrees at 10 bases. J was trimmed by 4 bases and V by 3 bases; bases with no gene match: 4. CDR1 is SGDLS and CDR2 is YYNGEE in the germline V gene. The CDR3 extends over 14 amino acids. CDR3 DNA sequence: TGTGCCAGCAGCGGTCCGGGACAGGGGTACGAGCAGTACTTC. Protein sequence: CASSGPGQGYEQYF.

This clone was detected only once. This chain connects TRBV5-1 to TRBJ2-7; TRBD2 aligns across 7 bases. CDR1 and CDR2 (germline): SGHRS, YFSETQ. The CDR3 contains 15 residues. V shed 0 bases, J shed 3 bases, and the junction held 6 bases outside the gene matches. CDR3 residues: CASSLAAGVIYEQYF. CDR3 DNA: TGCGCCAGCAGCTTGGCGGCGGGAGTAATCTACGAGCAGTACTTC.

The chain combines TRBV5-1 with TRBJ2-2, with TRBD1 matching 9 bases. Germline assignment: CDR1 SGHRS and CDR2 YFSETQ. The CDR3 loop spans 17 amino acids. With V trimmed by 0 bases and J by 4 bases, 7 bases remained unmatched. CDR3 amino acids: CASSLVPDRGSTGELFF. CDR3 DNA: TGCGCCAGCAGCTTGGTTCCGGACAGGGGTTCCACCGGGGAGCTGTTTTTT. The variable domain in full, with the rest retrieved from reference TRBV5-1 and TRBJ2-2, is KAGVTQTPRYLIKTRGQQVTLSCSPISGHRSVSWYQQTPGQGLQFLFEYFSETQRNKGNFPGRFSGRQFSNSRSEMNVSTLELGDSALYLCASSLVPDRGSTGELFFGEGSRLTVL.

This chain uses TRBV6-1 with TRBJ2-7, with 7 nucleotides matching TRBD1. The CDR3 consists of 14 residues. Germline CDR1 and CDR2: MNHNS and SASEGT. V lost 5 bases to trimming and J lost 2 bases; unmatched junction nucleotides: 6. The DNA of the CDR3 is TGTGCCAGCAGTCGCGACAGGGTGGCCTACGAGCAGTACTTC. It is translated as CASSRDRVAYEQYF.

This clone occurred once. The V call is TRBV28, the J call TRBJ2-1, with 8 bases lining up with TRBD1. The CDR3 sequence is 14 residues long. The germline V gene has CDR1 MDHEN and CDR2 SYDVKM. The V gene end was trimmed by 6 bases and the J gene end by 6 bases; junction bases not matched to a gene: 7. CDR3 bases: TGTGCCAGCAGCATACAGGGGGTCCGCAATGAGCAGTTCTTC. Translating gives CASSIQGVRNEQFF.

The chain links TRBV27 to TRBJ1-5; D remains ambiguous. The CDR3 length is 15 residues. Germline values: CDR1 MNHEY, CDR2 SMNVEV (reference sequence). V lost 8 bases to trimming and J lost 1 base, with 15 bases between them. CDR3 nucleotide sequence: TGTGCCAGCGCTATCCTAGGGATGAGCAATCAGCCCCAGCATTTT. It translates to CASAILGMSNQPQHF.

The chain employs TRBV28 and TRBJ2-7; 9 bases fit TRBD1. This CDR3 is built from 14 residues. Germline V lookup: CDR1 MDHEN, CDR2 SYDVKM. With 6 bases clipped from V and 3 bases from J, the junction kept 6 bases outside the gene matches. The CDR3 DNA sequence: TGTGCCAGCAGAAATCCGGGACAGGGCTACGAGCAGTACTTC. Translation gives CASRNPGQGYEQYF. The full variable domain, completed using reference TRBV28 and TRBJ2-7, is DVKVTQSSRYLVKRTGEKVFLECVQDMDHENMFWYRQDPGLGLRLIYFSYDVKMKEKGDIPEGYSVSREKKERFSLILESASTNQTSMYLCASRNPGQGYEQYFGPGTRLTVT.